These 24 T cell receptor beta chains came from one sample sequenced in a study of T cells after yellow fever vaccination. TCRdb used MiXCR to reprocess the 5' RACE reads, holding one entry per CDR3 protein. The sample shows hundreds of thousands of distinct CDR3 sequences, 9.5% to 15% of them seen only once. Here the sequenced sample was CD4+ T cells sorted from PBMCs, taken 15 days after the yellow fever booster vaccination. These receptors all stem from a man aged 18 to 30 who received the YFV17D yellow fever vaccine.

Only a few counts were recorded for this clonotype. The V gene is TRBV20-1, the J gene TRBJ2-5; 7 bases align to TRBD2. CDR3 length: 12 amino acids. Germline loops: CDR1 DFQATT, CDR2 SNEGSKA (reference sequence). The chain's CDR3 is CSPSGNQETQYF. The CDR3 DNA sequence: TGCAGCCCTAGCGGTAACCAAGAGACCCAGTACTTC.

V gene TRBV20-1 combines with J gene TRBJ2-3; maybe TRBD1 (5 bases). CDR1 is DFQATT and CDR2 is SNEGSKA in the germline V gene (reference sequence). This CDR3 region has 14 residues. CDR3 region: CSLSPTVITDTQYF. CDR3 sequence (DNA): TGCAGCCTCTCCCCGACAGTAATCACAGATACGCAGTATTTT.

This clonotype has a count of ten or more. CDR3 in amino acids: CASSLARDSPLHF. The CDR3 coding sequence is TGTGCCAGCAGCTTAGCCCGGGATTCACCCCTCCACTTT. The rearrangement uses TRBV7-2 and TRBJ1-6; no clear D. V lost 0 bases and J lost 8, with 5 bases in between. The germline gives CDR1 SGHTA, CDR2 FQGNSA. The CDR3 has 13 amino acids.

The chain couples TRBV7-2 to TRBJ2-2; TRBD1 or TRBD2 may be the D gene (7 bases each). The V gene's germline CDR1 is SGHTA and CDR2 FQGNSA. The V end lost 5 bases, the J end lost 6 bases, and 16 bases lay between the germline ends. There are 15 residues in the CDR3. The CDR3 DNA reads TGTGCCAGCAGCCCAATGACAGGGAGGGCCGGGGAGCTGTTTTTT. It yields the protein CASSPMTGRAGELFF.

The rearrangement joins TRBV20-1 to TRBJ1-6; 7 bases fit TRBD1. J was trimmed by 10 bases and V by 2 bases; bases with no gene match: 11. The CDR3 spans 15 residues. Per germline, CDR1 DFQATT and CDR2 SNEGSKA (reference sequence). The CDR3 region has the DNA TGCAGTGCTAGAAGGTCCCGACAGGGATTCTCACCCCTCCACTTT. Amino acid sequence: CSARRSRQGFSPLHF.

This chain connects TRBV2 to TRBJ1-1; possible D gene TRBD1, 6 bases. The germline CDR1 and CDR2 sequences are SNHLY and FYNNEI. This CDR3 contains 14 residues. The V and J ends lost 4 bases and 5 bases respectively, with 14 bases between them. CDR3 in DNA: TGTGCCAGCAGTGCACTCCAGGGGAGAACTGAAGCTTTCTTT. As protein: CASSALQGRTEAFF.

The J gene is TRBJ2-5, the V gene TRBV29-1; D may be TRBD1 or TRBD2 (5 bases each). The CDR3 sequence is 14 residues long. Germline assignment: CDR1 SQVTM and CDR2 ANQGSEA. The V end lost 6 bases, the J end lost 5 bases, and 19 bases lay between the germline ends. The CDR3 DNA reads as TGCAGCGTAGACCTGTCGGGACCCCGGGAGACCCAGTACTTC. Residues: CSVDLSGPRETQYF.

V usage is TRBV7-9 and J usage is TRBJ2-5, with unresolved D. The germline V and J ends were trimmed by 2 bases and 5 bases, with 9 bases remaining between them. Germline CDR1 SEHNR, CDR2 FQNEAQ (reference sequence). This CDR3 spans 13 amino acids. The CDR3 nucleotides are TGTGCCAGCAGCTTATTCCCCGGGGAGACCCAGTACTTC. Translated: CASSLFPGETQYF.

The CDR3: CASSSQGMNTEAFF. CDR3 nucleotide sequence: TGTGCCAGCAGCAGTCAGGGTATGAACACTGAAGCTTTCTTT. This chain links TRBV6-1 with TRBJ1-1, with TRBD1 as a possible D gene (5 bases). V was pared by 6 bases and J by 0 bases, with 11 bases between. CDR1 is MNHNS and CDR2 is SASEGT in the germline V gene. The CDR3 runs to 14 residues.

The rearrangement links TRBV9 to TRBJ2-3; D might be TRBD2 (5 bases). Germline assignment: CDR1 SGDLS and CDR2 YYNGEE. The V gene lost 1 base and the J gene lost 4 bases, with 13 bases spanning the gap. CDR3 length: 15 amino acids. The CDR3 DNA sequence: TGTGCCAGCAGCGTATCCGGGGTATACGCAGATACGCAGTATTTT. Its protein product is CASSVSGVYADTQYF.

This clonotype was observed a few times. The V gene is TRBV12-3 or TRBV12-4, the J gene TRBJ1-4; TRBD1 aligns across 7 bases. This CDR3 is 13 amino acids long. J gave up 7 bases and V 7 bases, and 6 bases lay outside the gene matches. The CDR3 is CASTDRAREKLFF. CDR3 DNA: TGTGCCAGCACAGACAGGGCTCGTGAAAAACTGTTTTTT.

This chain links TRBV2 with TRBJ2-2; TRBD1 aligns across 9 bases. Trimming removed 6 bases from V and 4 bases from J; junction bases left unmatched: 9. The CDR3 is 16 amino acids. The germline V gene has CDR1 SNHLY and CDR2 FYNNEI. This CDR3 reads CASSGGQGHGTGELFF. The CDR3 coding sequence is TGTGCCAGCAGCGGGGGACAGGGTCACGGCACCGGGGAGCTGTTTTTT. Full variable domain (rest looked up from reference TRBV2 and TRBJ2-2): EPEVTQTPSHQVTQMGQEVILRCVPISNHLYFYWYRQILGQKVEFLVSFYNNEISEKSEIFDDQFSVERPDGSNFTLKIRSTKLEDSAMYFCASSGGQGHGTGELFFGEGSRLTVL.

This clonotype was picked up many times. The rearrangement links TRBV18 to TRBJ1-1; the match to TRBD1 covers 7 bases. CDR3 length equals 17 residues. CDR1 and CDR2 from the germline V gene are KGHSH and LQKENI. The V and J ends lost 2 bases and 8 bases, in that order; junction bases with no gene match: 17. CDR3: CASSPSLYRDSNTEAFF. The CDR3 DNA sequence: TGTGCCAGCTCACCAAGCCTGTATCGGGACAGTAATACAGAAGCTTTCTTT.

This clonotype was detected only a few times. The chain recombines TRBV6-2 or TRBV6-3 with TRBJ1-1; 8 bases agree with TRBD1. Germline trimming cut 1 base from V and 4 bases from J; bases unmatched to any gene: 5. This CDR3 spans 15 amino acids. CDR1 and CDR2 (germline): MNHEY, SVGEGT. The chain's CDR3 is CASSYYGQGVTEAFF. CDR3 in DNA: TGTGCCAGCAGTTACTATGGACAGGGCGTCACTGAAGCTTTCTTT.

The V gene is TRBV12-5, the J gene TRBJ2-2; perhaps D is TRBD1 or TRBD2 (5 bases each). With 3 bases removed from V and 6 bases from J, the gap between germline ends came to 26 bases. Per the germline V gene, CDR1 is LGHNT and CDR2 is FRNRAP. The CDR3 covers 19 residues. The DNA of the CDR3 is TGTGCTAGTGGTTTCATGCGGCTCGGCCGGAACAAGGGACCCGGGGAGCTGTTTTTT. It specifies CASGFMRLGRNKGPGELFF.

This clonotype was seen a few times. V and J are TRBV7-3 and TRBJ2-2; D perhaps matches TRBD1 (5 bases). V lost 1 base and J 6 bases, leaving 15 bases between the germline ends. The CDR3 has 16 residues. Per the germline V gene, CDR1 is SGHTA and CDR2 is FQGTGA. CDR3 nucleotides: TGTGCCAGCAGCTTAAAGGGGTCAAGATCATCCGGGGAGCTGTTTTTT. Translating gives CASSLKGSRSSGELFF.

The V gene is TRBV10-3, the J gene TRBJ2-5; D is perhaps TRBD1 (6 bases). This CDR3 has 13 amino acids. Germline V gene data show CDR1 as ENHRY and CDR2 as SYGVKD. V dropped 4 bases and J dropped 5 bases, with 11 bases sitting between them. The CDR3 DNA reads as TGTGCCATCAGTGCAGGGGATGTGGAGACCCAGTACTTC. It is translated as CAISAGDVETQYF.

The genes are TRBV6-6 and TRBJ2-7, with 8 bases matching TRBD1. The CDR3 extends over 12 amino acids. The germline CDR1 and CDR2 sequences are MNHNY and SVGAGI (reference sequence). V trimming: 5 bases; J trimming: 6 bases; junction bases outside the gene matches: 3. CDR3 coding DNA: TGTGCCAGCAGTCCAGGGGGCGGCGAGCAGTACTTC. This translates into CASSPGGGEQYF.

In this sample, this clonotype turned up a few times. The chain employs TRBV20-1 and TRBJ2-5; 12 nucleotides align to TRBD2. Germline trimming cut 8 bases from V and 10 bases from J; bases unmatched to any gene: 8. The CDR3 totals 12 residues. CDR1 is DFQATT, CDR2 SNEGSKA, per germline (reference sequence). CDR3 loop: CSSLAGGLFQYF. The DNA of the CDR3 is TGCAGTTCTCTAGCGGGGGGGCTGTTCCAGTACTTC.

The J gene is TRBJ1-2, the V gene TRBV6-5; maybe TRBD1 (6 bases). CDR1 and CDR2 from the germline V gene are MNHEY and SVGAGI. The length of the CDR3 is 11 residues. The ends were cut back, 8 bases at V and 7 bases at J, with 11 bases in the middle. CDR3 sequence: CASLGGRGYTF. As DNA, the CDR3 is TGTGCCAGCTTAGGGGGACGTGGCTACACCTTC.

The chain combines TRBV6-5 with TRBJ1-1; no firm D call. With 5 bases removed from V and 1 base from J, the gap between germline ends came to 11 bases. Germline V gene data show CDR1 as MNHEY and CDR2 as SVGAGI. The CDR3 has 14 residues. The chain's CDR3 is CASSPPAGNTEAFF. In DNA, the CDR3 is TGTGCCAGCAGTCCACCGGCAGGGAACACTGAAGCTTTCTTT.

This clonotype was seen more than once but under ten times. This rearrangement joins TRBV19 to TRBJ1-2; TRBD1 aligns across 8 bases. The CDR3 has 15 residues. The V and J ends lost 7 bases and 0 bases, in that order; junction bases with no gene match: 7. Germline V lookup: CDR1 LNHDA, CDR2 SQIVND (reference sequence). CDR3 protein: CASTPLTGANYGYTF. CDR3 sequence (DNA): TGTGCCAGTACCCCTTTGACAGGGGCTAACTATGGCTACACCTTC.

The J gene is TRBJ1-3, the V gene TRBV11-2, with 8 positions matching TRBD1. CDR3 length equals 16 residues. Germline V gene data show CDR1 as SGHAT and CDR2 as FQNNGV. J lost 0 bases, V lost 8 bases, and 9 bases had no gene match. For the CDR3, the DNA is TGTGCCAGCGGAGAATGGACAGGGACCTCTGGAAACACCATATATTTT. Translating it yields CASGEWTGTSGNTIYF. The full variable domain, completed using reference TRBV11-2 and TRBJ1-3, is EAGVAQSPRYKIIEKRQSVAFWCNPISGHATLYWYQQILGQGPKLLIQFQNNGVVDDSQLPKDRFSAERLKGVDSTLKIQPAKLEDSAVYLCASGEWTGTSGNTIYFGEGSWLTVV.

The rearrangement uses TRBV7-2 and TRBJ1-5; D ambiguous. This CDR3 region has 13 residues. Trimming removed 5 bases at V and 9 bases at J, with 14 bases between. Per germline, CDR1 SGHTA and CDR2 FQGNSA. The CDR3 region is CASSPNSSGPQHF. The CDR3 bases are TGTGCCAGCAGCCCTAACTCGTCAGGGCCCCAGCATTTT. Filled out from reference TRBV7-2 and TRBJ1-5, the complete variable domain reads GAGVSQSPSNKVTEKGKDVELRCDPISGHTALYWYRQSLGQGLEFLIYFQGNSAPDKSGLPSDRFSAERTGGSVSTLTIQRTQQEDSAVYLCASSPNSSGPQHFGDGTRLSIL.